This TCR beta chain was sequenced for a study of neurological immune-mediated disorders. Study-level background: Within the group of 35 or so multiple sclerosis patients, roughly 31 were relapsing-remitting, while 3 were secondary progressive.

This clonotype is medium-sized within its sample. The cDNA was synthesized by 5'RACE incorporating 10-nucleotide random UMIs. TCRdb fed the 5' RACE reads into MiXCR, producing one record per CDR3 protein. This table has more than 40,000 distinct CDR3 sequences, roughly 2% appearing once. The receptor comes from a woman in her thirties or forties with multiple sclerosis. Sequenced sample: PBMCs.

The CDR3 DNA follows: TGCGCCAGCAGCACCACTAGCGGCCTCTATGAGCAGTTCTTC. Amino acids: CASSTTSGLYEQFF. The chain combines TRBV5-1 with TRBJ2-1; TRBD2 aligns across 8 bases. The germline V gene encodes CDR1 SGHRS and CDR2 YFSETQ. The CDR3 is made up of 14 amino acids. V dropped 4 bases and J dropped 8; count of bases not matched to a gene: 8.